The 4 T cell receptor beta chains in this list originate from one sample, sequenced in a study of beta chain features in type 1 diabetes. The isolated RNA, all of it, was reverse transcribed, so expressed TCRB transcripts were what got sequenced. The repertoire was sequenced with immunoSEQ multiplex PCR; TCRdb's copy has only in-frame clones and lacks some. The sample records about 130,000 clones, roughly a tenth being singletons. Material: central memory CD4+ T cells from blood. The receptors come from a man aged 18 to 29 in good health.

This clone was counted a few times. The rearrangement links TRBV4-3 to TRBJ2-2; the D gene is possibly TRBD2 (6 bases). The germline gives CDR1 LGHNA, CDR2 YSLEER. This CDR3 is built from 17 residues. The V gene lost 0 bases and the J gene lost 7 bases, with 18 bases spanning the gap. The CDR3 DNA follows: TGCGCCAGCAGCCAAGAGAGCGGAGGGAGGCGTAACGGGGAGCTGTTTTTT. Translating gives CASSQESGGRRNGELFF.

The chain combines TRBV7-9 with TRBJ2-1, with 8 bases lining up with TRBD2. The CDR3 spans 17 residues. The J segment lost 3 bases and the V segment lost 2 bases, leaving 9 bases of the junction unmatched. CDR1 and CDR2 (germline): SEHNR, FQNEAQ (reference sequence). The CDR3 loop is CASSLRGAGAVYNEQFF. The CDR3 DNA reads as TGTGCCAGCAGCTTAAGAGGAGCGGGGGCCGTCTACAATGAGCAGTTCTTC.

This sequence joins TRBV5-6 and TRBJ2-3; a weak D match, TRBD1 (6 bases). The CDR3 spans 14 residues. Trimming took off 3 bases at V and 3 bases at J, with 11 bases between the two ends. Germline-derived CDR1 and CDR2 are SGHDT and YYEEEE. The CDR3 is CASSSLQGTDTQYF. CDR3 nucleotides: TGTGCCAGCAGCTCTTTACAGGGTACAGATACGCAGTATTTT.

The chain is built from TRBV29-1 and TRBJ2-3; 14 positions match TRBD2. The CDR3 is 19 amino acids. The J segment lost 0 bases and the V segment lost 0 bases, leaving 8 bases of the junction unmatched. CDR1 is SQVTM, CDR2 ANQGSEA, per germline. This chain's CDR3 is CSVEDQGLAGGSSTDTQYF. The CDR3 coding sequence is TGCAGCGTTGAAGATCAAGGACTAGCGGGGGGATCTAGCACAGATACGCAGTATTTT.